Below, 2 T cell receptor beta chains from the same sample are listed, as sequenced in a study of cytomegalovirus exposure and HLA in healthy donors. It was with 60 Vbeta and 13 Jbeta primers that the PCR ran. Produced via immunoSEQ multiplex PCR; TCRdb's table is partial and in-frame only. The profile shows 160,000 or so clones, around 80% of them singletons. The sequenced material came from PBMCs. Receptors originate from a woman between 35 and 50 years old in good health and CMV-seronegative.

The chain is built from TRBV19 and TRBJ1-4, with 9 bases identical to TRBD1. With 6 bases clipped from V and 7 bases from J, the junction kept 9 bases outside the gene matches. The CDR3 covers 15 residues. Germline V gives CDR1 LNHDA, CDR2 SQIVND (reference sequence). The CDR3 nucleotides read TGTGCCAGTAGCCCGCTTAGGACAGGGGCTGAAAAACTGTTTTTT. Translation gives CASSPLRTGAEKLFF.

V gene TRBV14 combines with J gene TRBJ2-2, with a weak D call TRBD1 (6 bases). The germline V gene encodes CDR1 SGHDN and CDR2 FVKESK. CDR3 size: 17 residues. V lost 4 bases, J lost 5 bases, and 20 bases lay in between. The chain's CDR3 is CASSLRVGALPTGELFF. Here the CDR3 DNA reads TGTGCCAGCAGCCTCCGAGTGGGGGCACTACCTACCGGGGAGCTGTTTTTT.